This entry is about one T cell receptor (beta chain). Its antigen is unknown. The protocol was immunoSEQ multiplex PCR, while the TCRdb copy is restricted to in-frame clones and leaves out a portion. The sample shows 40,000 or so clones, 70% to 90% of them seen only once. CDR3 size: 14 residues. Germline CDR1 is SEHNR and CDR2 is FQNEAQ (reference sequence). The V and J ends lost 0 bases and 10 bases, in that order; junction bases with no gene match: 1. These data belong to a study of CD4 T cells in relation to SARS-CoV-2 and coronaviruses. Study-wide background: Patient ages ranged from about 20 to 72, median 38. Whole-study results and caveats: The assay detects memory recall responses, not culture-primed primary responses. No donor gave both pre-pandemic and post-infection samples. No crossreactivity against non-spike viral proteins was tested here.

This sequence joins TRBV7-9 and TRBJ2-1, with TRBD2 matching over 12 bases. The TCR originated in an adult with COVID-19. Source material: memory CD4+ T cells from PBMCs. This chain's CDR3 is CASSLALAGGEQFF. CDR3 DNA sequence: TGTGCCAGCAGCTTAGCACTAGCGGGAGGAGAGCAGTTCTTC.